The clone carrying this T cell receptor beta chain came up once. The antigen remains unidentified. The data belong to a study of blood T cells in healthy people across ages. Notes on the study in general: Long-lived donors exceeded aged donors in naive CD4+ cells and diversity. Per million T cells, TCR beta diversity dropped about linearly as age rose. PBMC samples, being unsorted, prevented any conclusive comparison of naive and antigen-experienced cells.

Looked up from germline, CDR1 is SGHTA and CDR2 is FQGNSA. Between the trimmed V and J ends, which lost 2 bases and 5 bases, there was a span of 6 bases. This CDR3 comprises 12 residues. A sample-barcoded 5' primer and a J-beta primer mix were used in a second PCR of roughly 7 to 12 cycles. TCRdb analysed the 5' RACE reads with MiXCR anew, one entry per CDR3 protein. The sample records about 1.5 million distinct CDR3 sequences, approximately 43% being singletons. The clonotype was recovered from a woman between 18 and 29 years old in good health. The specimen sequenced was blood. V usage is TRBV7-2 and J usage is TRBJ1-2, with D hard to call. This chain's CDR3 is CASSLFKYGYTF. CDR3 DNA sequence: TGTGCCAGCAGCTTATTTAAGTATGGCTACACCTTC.